The clone carrying this T cell receptor (beta chain) occurred a few times. The data were taken from a study of T-cell memory formation after mild COVID-19. TCRdb passed the 5' RACE reads through MiXCR, listing each CDR3 protein once. The repertoire holds hundreds of thousands of distinct CDR3 sequences, over 15% seen once, with approximately 12% in the top ten. This CDR3 is built from 14 residues. V lost 5 bases and J lost 6; bases outside the gene matches: 7. Germline values: CDR1 SGHTA, CDR2 FQGTGA. The TCR originated in an adult woman who had mild COVID-19 (a few samples of this study predate the infection). Cell type and time point are not known. This rearrangement joins TRBV7-3 to TRBJ2-1; TRBD2 aligns across 7 bases. Sequencing used PBMCs or a T cell subset sorted from them (not recorded which). CDR3 amino acids: CASSVLGGSNEQFF. CDR3 DNA sequence: TGTGCCAGCAGCGTCCTCGGGGGGTCCAATGAGCAGTTCTTC.